The entry below describes one T cell receptor (beta chain). Cohort allocation depended upon clinical history that participants reported. Here immunoSEQ multiplex PCR was the method, and the copy in TCRdb shows in-frame clones only, minus some. The data hold roughly 380,000 clones, with approximately 89% observed a single time. This specimen belongs to a study of blood T cell repertoires in COVID-19. Overall study context: From T cells, B-cell-depleted T cells, or PBMCs came the material, which was cDNA or gDNA.

This CDR3 has 15 amino acids. Deletions cut 4 bases from V and 0 bases from J, with 11 bases between. Germline V lookup: CDR1 SGHNT, CDR2 YYREEE (reference sequence). This chain links TRBV5-4 with TRBJ1-5; D perhaps matches TRBD1 (5 bases). Sequenced: PBMCs or T cells enriched from blood (not recorded which). The source of this sequence is a man between 25 and 39 years old who had recovered from COVID-19. For the CDR3, the DNA is TGTGCCAGCAGCATGGGGGGGGATAGCAATCAGCCCCAGCATTTT. The encoded protein is CASSMGGDSNQPQHF. The entire variable domain, with the rest obtained from reference TRBV5-4 and TRBJ1-5, is as follows: ETGVTQSPTHLIKTRGQQVTLRCSSQSGHNTVSWYQQALGQGPQFIFQYYREEENGRGNFPPRFSGLQFPNYSSELNVNALELDDSALYLCASSMGGDSNQPQHFGDGTRLSIL.